Shown below are 5 T cell receptor beta chains from a single sample sequenced in a study of brain T cells in children with intractable seizures. Sequencing was performed with immunoSEQ multiplex PCR; in TCRdb, only in-frame clones are kept and a portion is missing. Of 110,000 or so clones listed, around 94% are singletons. The starting material was peripheral blood, obtained at surgery. These receptors came from a boy under two years old with hemimegalencephaly and intractable seizures.

This clone was picked up one time. The chain carries TRBV27 and TRBJ1-1; maybe TRBD1 (6 bases). The CDR3 is made up of 13 amino acids. Germline lookup yields CDR1 MNHEY and CDR2 SMNVEV (reference sequence). Trimming left V 3 bases short and J 10 bases short, with 15 bases between. The CDR3 nucleotides read TGTGCCAGCAGTTTTGCCGGGGGGCCAGGAGCTTTCTTT. It specifies CASSFAGGPGAFF.

This clone came up a few times. CDR3 protein: CASSGTGGYEQYF. For the CDR3, the DNA is TGTGCCAGCAGCGGGACAGGGGGCTACGAGCAGTACTTC. The chain has TRBV6-5 and TRBJ2-7; 11 positions match TRBD1. V trimming: 6 bases; J trimming: 3 bases; junction bases outside the gene matches: 1. In germline, CDR1 is MNHEY, CDR2 SVGAGI. The CDR3 extends over 13 amino acids.

CDR3 protein: CASSIVRLAGVNEQFF. The CDR3 nucleotides are TGTGCCAGTAGTATAGTGAGGCTAGCGGGAGTCAATGAGCAGTTCTTC. V and J are TRBV19 and TRBJ2-1, with 10 bases identical to TRBD2. The CDR3 spans 16 residues. Germline V gives CDR1 LNHDA, CDR2 SQIVND (reference sequence). V dropped 1 base and J dropped 6; count of bases not matched to a gene: 6. The whole variable domain, filled in from reference TRBV19 and TRBJ2-1, reads DGGITQSPKYLFRKEGQNVTLSCEQNLNHDAMYWYRQDPGQGLRLIYYSQIVNDFQKGDIAEGYSVSREKKESFPLTVTSAQKNPTAFYLCASSIVRLAGVNEQFFGPGTRLTVL.

The chain recombines TRBV28 with TRBJ2-7, with a weak D call TRBD1 (6 bases). Per the germline V gene, CDR1 is MDHEN and CDR2 is SYDVKM. V lost 3 bases, J lost 3 bases, and 21 bases lay in between. This CDR3 is 17 amino acids long. The CDR3 nucleotides are TGTGCCAGCAGTTTTCCTCCCAGGGGCGGAAGGTTCTACGAGCAGTACTTC. Translation gives CASSFPPRGGRFYEQYF.

The J gene is TRBJ2-7, the V gene TRBV6-6; perhaps TRBD2 as D (5 bases). CDR1 and CDR2 from the germline V gene are MNHNY and SVGAGI (reference sequence). Deletions cut 0 bases from V and 3 bases from J, with 12 bases between. The CDR3 contains 15 residues. The CDR3 is CASSYSTGEVYEQYF. In DNA form, the CDR3 reads TGTGCCAGCAGTTACTCGACCGGGGAAGTCTACGAGCAGTACTTC.